This T cell receptor beta chain derives from a study of CD8 T cells in ankylosing spondylitis (dated by TCRdb to the late 2010s). Context from the whole study: T cell receptor beta repertoires were profiled in healthy donors and ankylosing spondylitis patients so that disease-linked TCR variants could be found. In total, the full study cohort was made up of 110 or so healthy donors and 25 to 30 ankylosing spondylitis patients. Peripheral blood was sampled, and synovial fluid was also collected from ankylosing spondylitis patients.

Reads for this sample came from an Illumina HiSeq 2500. Quantitative 5'-RACE with molecular barcodes was used to prepare TCR beta libraries. Turning to the authors' computational methods: Disease-linked TCR variants were identified with a new computational method built on a probabilistic model of VDJ rearrangement. TCRdb took the public reads, trimmed them with fastp at Q25, ran MiXCR for clone calling and kept in-frame beta chains. Entries that share a CDR3 protein sequence are merged under the most common genes and DNA. The V and J calls follow TCRdb's processing rather than the paper's. Here the sample has roughly 200,000 distinct CDR3 sequences; more than 10% occur a single time. 16% of the sample is held by the ten biggest clonotypes. At the junction V is shortened by 2 bases and J by 3 bases, with 11 bases in between. The CDR3 covers 14 residues, taking in both the cysteine and the phenylalanine. Only the CDR3 region is kept as DNA, spanning 42 bases read in frame from base 1. From a lookup of the germline V gene, CDR1 and CDR2 are SGHAT and FQNNGV.

The paper's findings and limits, for the study overall: In peripheral blood, the disease-linked clones were found at relatively low frequencies and had a CD8+ phenotype. Significant enrichment of the disease-linked clones was reported in matched synovial fluid samples from ankylosing spondylitis patients. A TCR beta motif made up of several highly homologous amino acid variants appeared to be characteristic of blood from ankylosing spondylitis patients. Some motif variants were previously reported in synovial fluid and blood of reactive arthritis patients, suggesting common disease-initiation mechanisms.

This clonotype has at least ten counts. Its antigen is currently not known. Base qualities were left out, and no much larger clone turns up one base away. Recombination connected TRBV11-2 to TRBJ2-7, with the D gene too uncertain to name. This TCR derives from a male donor with ankylosing spondylitis or in good health (not recorded which). The sequenced sample was blood, either unsorted or a sorted T cell fraction (not recorded which). The nucleotide sequence reads TGTGCCAGCAGCTTACCGACTGGGATCTACGAGCAGTACTTC. It encodes CASSLPTGIYEQYF.